The source of this T cell receptor (beta chain) is a study of T cells in women clearing cervical HPV infection. This CDR3 spans 15 amino acids. The V gene end was trimmed by 7 bases and the J gene end by 0 bases; junction bases not matched to a gene: 8. Germline values: CDR1 SGHRS, CDR2 YFSETQ. Clones were read by immunoSEQ multiplex PCR, and TCRdb kept only the in-frame ones, dropping some. The table lists tens of thousands of clones. As for this clone: The CDR3 end falls 3 residues outside the read, so it is completed with the germline J gene.

This chain connects TRBV5-1 to TRBJ2-3; 7 nucleotides line up with TRBD1. The receptor's source is a woman between 18 and 70 years old with a cervical HPV16 infection that either progressed to CIN3+ or cleared (not recorded which). Sequencing was performed on blood buffy coat. The covered CDR3 bases are TGCGCCAGCCGAACCGGGACAGTTAGCACAGATACG. Translated, it gives CASRTGTVSTDT. In full, the CDR3 is CASRTGTVSTDTQYF.